Shown below are 21 T cell receptor beta chains from a single sample sequenced in a study of blood T cell repertoires in COVID-19. Repertoires were generated with immunoSEQ multiplex PCR, while TCRdb's copy carries only in-frame clones and drops some. The table shows roughly 68,000 clones, with about 92% occurring only once. Sequenced sample: peripheral blood. The receptor set was obtained from a man aged 50-60 years with COVID-19, enrolled during active disease.

The rearrangement uses TRBV27 and TRBJ2-2, with TRBD1 matching over 8 bases. The length of the CDR3 is 16 residues. Germline V CDR1 and CDR2: MNHEY, SMNVEV (reference sequence). V shed 6 bases, J shed 4 bases, and the junction held 10 bases outside the gene matches. The CDR3 spells CASREQGVLSTGELFF. Here the CDR3 DNA reads TGTGCCAGCAGAGAACAGGGGGTCTTGAGCACCGGGGAGCTGTTTTTT.

The rearrangement links TRBV6-6 to TRBJ1-5; D might be TRBD1 (5 bases). The germline gives CDR1 MNHNY, CDR2 SVGAGI (reference sequence). Trimming left V 6 bases short and J 5 bases short, with 8 bases between. CDR3 size: 12 residues. The CDR3 coding sequence is TGTGCCAGCAGCCAGGGTCATCAGCCCCAGCATTTT. Translated, it gives CASSQGHQPQHF.

The chain has TRBV7-3 and TRBJ2-5; D might be TRBD2 (7 bases). This CDR3 is built from 15 residues. CDR1 and CDR2 (germline): SGHTA, FQGTGA. Trimming stripped 5 bases from V and 5 bases from J, with 18 bases between. The CDR3: CASSPGLRGGETQYF. Here the CDR3 DNA reads TGTGCCAGCAGCCCCGGGTTAAGGGGGGGCGAGACCCAGTACTTC.

V gene TRBV4-1 combines with J gene TRBJ2-2; 8 bases line up with TRBD2. V shed 3 bases, J shed 7 bases, and the junction held 10 bases outside the gene matches. Germline CDR1 and CDR2: MGHRA and YSYEKL. The CDR3 runs 16 residues. The CDR3 loop is CASSQWTGGGSGELFF. The DNA of the CDR3 is TGCGCCAGCAGCCAGTGGACGGGAGGGGGAAGCGGGGAGCTGTTTTTT.

V gene TRBV2 combines with J gene TRBJ2-3, with TRBD2 matching 8 bases. The germline gives CDR1 SNHLY, CDR2 FYNNEI. CDR3 length: 19 amino acids. The ends lost 2 bases at V and 1 base at J; junction bases unmatched: 14. CDR3 sequence reads: CASSERLAGAFYRTDTQYF. For the CDR3, the DNA is TGTGCCAGCAGTGAAAGGCTAGCGGGTGCATTTTATCGCACAGATACGCAGTATTTT.

V gene TRBV2 combines with J gene TRBJ2-7; possibly TRBD2 for D (5 bases). Between the trimmed V and J ends, which lost 8 bases and 6 bases, there was a span of 14 bases. Germline CDR1 SNHLY, CDR2 FYNNEI. The CDR3 has 12 amino acids. Here the CDR3 DNA reads TGTGCCAGCGAAGGACTCGATGGCGAGCAGTACTTC. Translated, it gives CASEGLDGEQYF.

The gene calls are TRBV3-1 (or the pseudogene TRBV3-2) and TRBJ1-2, with 8 bases fitting TRBD1. The CDR3 has 17 residues. V shed 1 base and J 1 base; nucleotides not matched to a gene: 8. Looked up from germline, CDR1 is LGHDT and CDR2 is YNNKEL (reference sequence). In DNA, the CDR3 is TGTGCCAGCAGCCAAGGGGGACAGGCGATAGATAACTATGGCTACACCTTC. This codes for CASSQGGQAIDNYGYTF.

The chain carries TRBV5-6 and TRBJ1-2; weak D call: TRBD1 (5 bases). This CDR3 spans 15 amino acids. From germline, CDR1 is SGHDT and CDR2 YYEEEE. V was pared by 0 bases and J by 8 bases, with 17 bases between. DNA of the CDR3: TGTGCCAGCAGCTTGGGGGCAGCGCCTAAGGGGGGCTACACCTTC. Encoded protein: CASSLGAAPKGGYTF.

The rearrangement uses TRBV25-1 and TRBJ2-1, with D tentatively TRBD1 (5 bases). The CDR3 is 14 amino acids. Trimming removed 9 bases from V and 1 base from J, with 13 bases in between. Looked up from germline, CDR1 is MGHDK and CDR2 is SYGVNS. The CDR3 DNA reads as TGTGCCAGTAGGCAGGGTGGATCCTACAATGAGCAGTTCTTC. It codes for CASRQGGSYNEQFF.

This sequence joins TRBV27 and TRBJ2-7; TRBD2 agrees at 11 bases. The V gene's germline CDR1 is MNHEY and CDR2 SMNVEV (reference sequence). V shed 0 bases, J shed 0 bases, and the junction held 4 bases outside the gene matches. The CDR3 totals 17 residues. CDR3 sequence (DNA): TGTGCCAGCAGTTTATCGAGACTAGCGGGAAGCTCCTACGAGCAGTACTTC. Translated, it gives CASSLSRLAGSSYEQYF.

As regards this clone: Relative to the germline gene, one junction end is altered; a read error may explain this. This chain uses TRBV7-7 with TRBJ2-5; D remains ambiguous. Germline CDR1 and CDR2: SSHAT and FNYEAQ (reference sequence). This CDR3 comprises 13 residues. The CDR3 nucleotides are TGTGCTAGCAGCTTAGATCGTCAAGAGACCCAGTACTTC. Its protein is CASSLDRQETQYF.

The sample holds a few counts of this clone. The chain employs TRBV7-3 and TRBJ2-1; 7 bases align to TRBD2. The V gene's germline CDR1 is SGHTA and CDR2 FQGTGA. This CDR3 is built from 15 residues. With 4 bases clipped from V and 2 bases from J, the junction kept 5 bases outside the gene matches. The CDR3 DNA sequence: TGTGCCAGCAGCTCAACCGGGACTACCTACAATGAGCAGTTCTTC. This encodes CASSSTGTTYNEQFF.

The count of this clone is one. This sample includes further DNA sequences coding for the same CDR3. The chain recombines TRBV7-9 with TRBJ2-2; 10 nucleotides align to TRBD2. The germline V gene encodes CDR1 SEHNR and CDR2 FQNEAQ (reference sequence). The CDR3 spans 16 residues. V lost 3 bases to trimming and J lost 4 bases; unmatched junction nucleotides: 5. The CDR3 nucleotides read TGTGCCAGCAGCTTCATAGCGGGAGGCGTCACCGGGGAGCTGTTTTTT. Its translation: CASSFIAGGVTGELFF.

V and J are TRBV5-1 and TRBJ2-3; D might be TRBD2 (5 bases). The CDR3 consists of 14 residues. V was cut by 4 bases and J by 2 bases, with 11 bases left in between. Germline V gene data show CDR1 as SGHRS and CDR2 as YFSETQ. The DNA of the CDR3 is TGCGCCAGCAGCACCCAGCGGTACACAGATACGCAGTATTTT. Protein: CASSTQRYTDTQYF.

This chain's CDR3 is CASSLGASGNTIYF. CDR3 DNA sequence: TGTGCCAGCAGCCTGGGGGCCTCTGGAAACACCATATATTTT. The chain links TRBV14 to TRBJ1-3; D possibly corresponds to TRBD1 (6 bases). The CDR3 consists of 14 residues. Trimming removed 4 bases from V and 0 bases from J, with 7 bases in between. Germline V gene sequence: CDR1 SGHDN, CDR2 FVKESK.

The count of this clone is one. The chain links TRBV3-1 (or the pseudogene TRBV3-2) to TRBJ2-7; D is unclear. The CDR3 is made up of 14 amino acids. CDR1 and CDR2 (germline): LGHDT, YNNKEL (reference sequence). Trimming stripped 0 bases from V and 6 bases from J, with 12 bases between. The CDR3 nucleotides read TGTGCCAGCAGCCAAGATGCAAGTTTGAGCGAGCAGTACTTC. Encoded protein: CASSQDASLSEQYF.

This rearrangement joins TRBV7-3 to TRBJ2-5; D possibly corresponds to TRBD2 (6 bases). The CDR3 spans 14 residues. Per the germline V gene, CDR1 is SGHTA and CDR2 is FQGTGA. The germline V and J ends were trimmed by 0 bases and 3 bases, with 8 bases remaining between them. CDR3 nucleotides: TGTGCCAGCAGCTTAACGGTAGCGGAAGAGACCCAGTACTTC. Protein: CASSLTVAEETQYF.

This clone was seen a single time. The CDR3 loop is CASSPRSSGTSGNYYEQYF. CDR3 bases: TGTGCCAGCAGCCCTAGATCCTCCGGGACTAGCGGGAATTACTACGAGCAGTACTTC. V gene TRBV14 combines with J gene TRBJ2-7, with 13 bases that match TRBD2. The CDR3 covers 19 residues. The V and J ends lost 4 bases and 3 bases, in that order; junction bases with no gene match: 15. Germline V gene data show CDR1 as SGHDN and CDR2 as FVKESK.

The CDR3 sequence is CASSLLAGQGALGYGYTF. In DNA form, the CDR3 reads TGTGCCAGCAGCTTATTAGCGGGACAGGGGGCTCTGGGCTATGGCTACACCTTC. The chain joins TRBV11-2 to TRBJ1-2, with TRBD1 matching over 12 bases. This CDR3 has 18 residues. From germline, CDR1 is SGHAT and CDR2 FQNNGV. With V trimmed by 2 bases and J by 4 bases, 11 bases remained unmatched. The variable domain in full, completed from reference TRBV11-2 and TRBJ1-2, reads EAGVAQSPRYKIIEKRQSVAFWCNPISGHATLYWYQQILGQGPKLLIQFQNNGVVDDSQLPKDRFSAERLKGVDSTLKIQPAKLEDSAVYLCASSLLAGQGALGYGYTFGSGTRLTVV.

The chain carries TRBV12-3 or TRBV12-4 and TRBJ2-7; the match to TRBD1 covers 8 bases. The CDR3 has 12 residues. The V gene end was trimmed by 5 bases and the J gene end by 6 bases; junction bases not matched to a gene: 3. The CDR3 sequence is CASSPTGGEQYF. The DNA of the CDR3 is TGTGCCAGCAGTCCAACAGGGGGCGAGCAGTACTTC.

This chain joins TRBV2 and TRBJ1-6; 9 nucleotides align to TRBD1. This CDR3 contains 15 residues. The germline V gene encodes CDR1 SNHLY and CDR2 FYNNEI. V dropped 8 bases and J dropped 7; count of bases not matched to a gene: 9. The CDR3 bases are TGTGCCAGCGAGAAGGACAGGGGAGGAAATTCACCCCTCCACTTT. Translating gives CASEKDRGGNSPLHF. The entire variable domain, with the rest obtained from reference TRBV2 and TRBJ1-6, is as follows: EPEVTQTPSHQVTQMGQEVILRCVPISNHLYFYWYRQILGQKVEFLVSFYNNEISEKSEIFDDQFSVERPDGSNFTLKIRSTKLEDSAMYFCASEKDRGGNSPLHFGNGTRLTVT.